What follows describes a single TCR beta chain. Trimming pared 5 bases from V and 8 bases from J, leaving 15 bases between. The CDR3 spans 14 residues. Germline assignment: CDR1 SEHNR and CDR2 FQNEAQ (reference sequence). These data originate in a study of blood T cell repertoires in COVID-19. Only in-frame clones appear in the TCRdb table, and some are missing; sequencing was by immunoSEQ multiplex PCR. This table has approximately 220,000 clones, around 80% appearing once. The chain combines TRBV7-9 with TRBJ1-4; a weak D match, TRBD1 (6 bases). The specimen was peripheral blood. The TCR comes from a man aged 40-49 years with acute or convalescent COVID-19. The CDR3 sequence: CASSRGGRGEKLFF. The CDR3 DNA reads as TGTGCCAGCAGCCGCGGGGGGCGCGGCGAAAAACTGTTTTTT.